The clone carrying this T cell receptor beta chain has just a few counts. As yet, its antigen is unknown. J gave up 0 bases and V 1 base, and 8 bases lay outside the gene matches. CDR1 is LNHNV and CDR2 is YYDKDF in the germline V gene (reference sequence). The length of the CDR3 is 18 residues. These data belong to a study of T cells after yellow fever vaccination. As for the study in general: SMART-Seq v4 Ultra Low Input served to prepare low-cell-number fractions. Overall study findings and caveats: Researchers report a weaker secondary response that nonetheless peaked faster, day 5 versus 15. From the bulk population, abundant clonotypes could contaminate and appear within FACS-sorted repertoires.

The study made its TCR cDNA through 5'RACE template switching. That step introduced a universal primer site along with UMIs. TCRdb independently ran MiXCR on the 5' RACE reads; one entry per CDR3 protein. The data hold about 330,000 distinct CDR3 sequences, with over 4% observed a single time. The receptor's source is a man aged 18 to 30 who received the YFV17D yellow fever vaccine. The sample consisted of PBMCs, taken 5 days after the yellow fever booster vaccination. The chain links TRBV15 to TRBJ2-1; 8 bases fit TRBD2. The CDR3 bases are TGTGCCACCAGCAGAGGAAGGACTAGCCCGAGCTCCTACAATGAGCAGTTCTTC. Amino acids: CATSRGRTSPSSYNEQFF.